The 19 T cell receptor beta chains reported below all come from one sample, sequenced in a study of PD-1 blockade in mismatch repair-deficient tumors. The protocol was immunoSEQ multiplex PCR, while the TCRdb copy is restricted to in-frame clones and leaves out a portion. The sample has just under 65,000 clones; 88% are singletons. Sequenced here: peripheral blood, sampled 52 weeks after starting pembrolizumab. The receptors come from an adult with mismatch repair-deficient cancer.

The genes are TRBV6-5 and TRBJ2-1; 7 positions agree with TRBD1. V gave up 4 bases and J gave up 8 bases; unmatched junction bases: 5. Germline values: CDR1 MNHEY, CDR2 SVGAGI. The CDR3 contains 13 residues. The CDR3 nucleotides read TGTGCCAGCAGTTTTTACCAGGGGGATGAGCAGTTCTTC. Its translation: CASSFYQGDEQFF.

This sequence joins TRBV11-3 and TRBJ2-7, with D maybe TRBD1 (6 bases). CDR1 SGHNT and CDR2 YENEEA come from the germline V gene. The CDR3 sequence is 15 residues long. The V and J ends lost 1 base and 5 bases respectively, with 15 bases between them. The CDR3 reads CASSLAGQGSHEQYF. In nucleotides, the CDR3 is TGTGCCAGCAGCTTAGCTGGTCAGGGGTCCCACGAGCAGTACTTC.

The genes are TRBV9 and TRBJ2-2, with D unclear. Germline V gene lookup returns CDR1 SGDLS and CDR2 YYNGEE. This CDR3 is built from 15 residues. V lost 0 bases and J lost 1, with 7 bases in between. As DNA, the CDR3 is TGTGCCAGCAGCGTAGCGTCCAAGAACACCGGGGAGCTGTTTTTT. It yields the protein CASSVASKNTGELFF.

J is TRBJ1-1 and V is TRBV29-1; D is uncertain. Looked up from germline, CDR1 is SQVTM and CDR2 is ANQGSEA. Trimming took 8 bases from V and 10 from J, leaving 17 bases between them. CDR3 length equals 11 residues. In nucleotides, the CDR3 is TGCAGCTCTCAGGAATCAAGGCGAGCTTTCTTT. It specifies CSSQESRRAFF.

This clone was recorded a few times. The chain has TRBV19 and TRBJ2-5; D possibly uses TRBD1 or TRBD2 (5 bases each). The CDR3 loop spans 15 amino acids. From germline, CDR1 is LNHDA and CDR2 SQIVND (reference sequence). V lost 5 bases to trimming and J lost 2 bases, with 15 bases between them. CDR3 sequence: CASSPRGPQQETQYF. The CDR3 nucleotides are TGTGCCAGTAGTCCGAGGGGACCACAGCAAGAGACCCAGTACTTC.

This clone counts as medium-sized (0.01 to 0.1%). The rearrangement links TRBV7-3 to TRBJ1-2; tentative D call: TRBD1 (5 bases). V lost 6 bases and J 3 bases, leaving 14 bases between the germline ends. This CDR3 is built from 14 residues. Germline CDR1 SGHTA, CDR2 FQGTGA. As DNA, the CDR3 is TGTGCCAGCAGGGATCCCGGGACGGACTATGGCTACACCTTC. Translating gives CASRDPGTDYGYTF.

The chain has TRBV27 and TRBJ1-1; perhaps TRBD1 as D (5 bases). This CDR3 contains 13 residues. The germline V and J ends were trimmed by 2 bases and 4 bases, with 8 bases remaining between them. Germline CDR1 and CDR2: MNHEY and SMNVEV (reference sequence). The DNA for the CDR3 is TGTGCCAGCAGTTTAGGGGCGGCCACTGAAGCTTTCTTT. Its translation: CASSLGAATEAFF.

The chain employs TRBV27 and TRBJ1-1; 8 positions agree with TRBD1. V shed 5 bases and J 6 bases; nucleotides not matched to a gene: 5. This CDR3 is 13 amino acids long. Germline V gene data show CDR1 as MNHEY and CDR2 as SMNVEV (reference sequence). The CDR3 protein is CASSAQGASEAFF. The CDR3 coding sequence is TGTGCCAGCAGTGCTCAGGGGGCGTCTGAAGCTTTCTTT.

This chain links TRBV5-1 with TRBJ2-7, with a tentative D call TRBD2 (6 bases). The germline CDR1 and CDR2 sequences are SGHRS and YFSETQ. The CDR3 sequence is 14 residues long. V dropped 1 base and J dropped 2 bases, with 10 bases sitting between them. The CDR3 DNA reads as TGCGCCAGCAGCTTGTGGACTACTGCCTACGAGCAGTACTTC. Translation: CASSLWTTAYEQYF.

The chain couples TRBV6-1 to TRBJ1-5; the D is unclear. Germline CDR1 and CDR2: MNHNS and SASEGT. Deletions cut 2 bases from V and 0 bases from J, with 11 bases between. The CDR3 has 16 amino acids. CDR3 DNA sequence: TGTGCCAGCAGTGAATTACCCCTTCATAGCAATCAGCCCCAGCATTTT. Translating gives CASSELPLHSNQPQHF.

The count of this clone is one. V gene TRBV28 combines with J gene TRBJ1-4; D gene unclear. The CDR3 has 14 residues. The germline gives CDR1 MDHEN, CDR2 SYDVKM. The ends were cut back, 4 bases at V and 5 bases at J, with 11 bases in the middle. This chain's CDR3 is CASSSNRANEKLFF. The CDR3 DNA reads TGTGCCAGCAGTTCCAACCGGGCGAATGAAAAACTGTTTTTT.

This chain joins TRBV5-6 and TRBJ2-7; D unclear. Trimming removed 0 bases from V and 4 bases from J, with 11 bases in between. CDR3 size: 14 residues. Germline loops: CDR1 SGHDT, CDR2 YYEEEE. The CDR3 loop reads CASSLGHGPYEQYF. CDR3 DNA sequence: TGTGCCAGCAGCTTGGGTCACGGACCGTACGAGCAGTACTTC.

The genes are TRBV7-9 and TRBJ1-2, with TRBD1 as a possible D gene (5 bases). The CDR3 has 14 residues. In germline, CDR1 is SEHNR, CDR2 FQNEAQ (reference sequence). The V gene lost 7 bases and the J gene lost 4 bases, with 16 bases spanning the gap. DNA of the CDR3: TGTGCCAGCACCCGGGACGGGGGACGCTATGGCTACACCTTC. This translates into CASTRDGGRYGYTF.

This clone appeared once. This chain joins TRBV6-6 and TRBJ2-1; TRBD2 matches at 9 bases. The ends lost 2 bases at V and 2 bases at J; junction bases unmatched: 1. Germline V gene lookup returns CDR1 MNHNY and CDR2 SVGAGI (reference sequence). The CDR3 sequence is 15 residues long. This CDR3 reads CASSYLAGTYNEQFF. CDR3 coding DNA: TGTGCCAGCAGTTACCTAGCGGGAACCTACAATGAGCAGTTCTTC.

The J gene is TRBJ2-7, the V gene TRBV11-1; D gene unclear. Trimming left V 1 base short and J 3 bases short, with 7 bases between. The CDR3 loop spans 13 amino acids. Looked up from germline, CDR1 is SGHAT and CDR2 is FQDESV (reference sequence). The CDR3 nucleotides are TGTGCCAGCAGCTTAGGTCCAGACTACGAGCAGTACTTC. This sequence encodes CASSLGPDYEQYF.

The CDR3 DNA sequence: TGTGCCATCAGTGTGTCGCAGGGGAACGATGAGCAGTTCTTC. It is translated as CAISVSQGNDEQFF. The V call is TRBV10-3, the J call TRBJ2-1; tentative D call: TRBD1 (6 bases). This CDR3 region has 14 residues. Per germline, CDR1 ENHRY and CDR2 SYGVKD. The V end lost 4 bases, the J end lost 8 bases, and 15 bases lay between the germline ends.

This chain links TRBV27 with TRBJ2-1; 12 bases fit TRBD2. Looked up from germline, CDR1 is MNHEY and CDR2 is SMNVEV (reference sequence). V shed 4 bases, J shed 9 bases, and the junction held 4 bases outside the gene matches. There are 14 residues in the CDR3. The CDR3 coding sequence is TGTGCCAGCAGTTCCGGGACTAGCGGGTTTGAGCAGTTCTTC. It encodes CASSSGTSGFEQFF.

The chain has TRBV27 and TRBJ1-5, with D possibly matching TRBD1 (6 bases). V was trimmed by 3 bases and J by 6 bases, leaving 18 bases between them. The CDR3 is 16 amino acids. Germline lookup yields CDR1 MNHEY and CDR2 SMNVEV (reference sequence). The CDR3 loop reads CASSLSGEGPSQPQHF. Here the CDR3 DNA reads TGTGCCAGCAGTTTGTCAGGGGAAGGGCCTTCTCAGCCCCAGCATTTT.

V and J are TRBV9 and TRBJ2-7, with 11 bases identical to TRBD1. CDR3 length: 15 residues. Germline lookup yields CDR1 SGDLS and CDR2 YYNGEE. After removal of 3 bases from V and 2 bases from J, the junction contained 4 bases not matched to a gene. In nucleotides, the CDR3 is TGTGCCAGCAGCGCAGGGGACAGGGGGGCCTACGAGCAGTACTTC. As protein: CASSAGDRGAYEQYF.